This T cell receptor beta chain is from a study of blood T cells in healthy people across ages. With 7 bases clipped from V and 10 bases from J, the junction kept 10 bases outside the gene matches. The CDR3 is made up of 13 amino acids. The authors ran a second PCR of roughly 7 to 11 cycles using a sample-barcoded 5' primer and a J-beta primer mix. Carrying 12 random nucleotides, a template-switch adaptor labeled each individual cDNA molecule. A single record per CDR3 protein comes from TCRdb applying MiXCR to the 5' RACE reads. The repertoire holds 1.5 million to 2 million distinct CDR3 sequences, with about 28% as singletons. In its sample, this clonotype was seen a few times.

The rearrangement uses TRBV12-3 or TRBV12-4 and TRBJ2-7; 10 bases are a match to TRBD2. Sequencing was performed on blood. The clonotype comes from a woman aged 25 to 39 in good health. The CDR3 here is CASTLGLAGAQYF. For the CDR3, the DNA is TGTGCCAGCACCCTCGGGCTAGCGGGAGCCCAGTACTTC.